Each of the 15 T cell receptor beta chains below was sequenced from the same sample in a study of CD8 T cells in ankylosing spondylitis. TCRdb reanalysed the 5' RACE reads using MiXCR and keeps one entry per CDR3 protein. The table shows 250,000 or so distinct CDR3 sequences, with about 24% occurring only once. Sequenced input: blood, either unsorted or a sorted T cell fraction (not recorded which). These TCRs come from a male donor with ankylosing spondylitis or in good health (not recorded which).

This rearrangement joins TRBV18 to TRBJ2-7; a possible D gene is TRBD1 (7 bases). The CDR3 spans 14 residues. Per germline, CDR1 KGHSH and CDR2 LQKENI. Trimming took off 2 bases at V and 9 bases at J, with 17 bases between the two ends. CDR3 coding DNA: TGTGCCAGCTCACCAGCGGAGGGGGCGGGGCGGCAGTACTTC. Translated, it gives CASSPAEGAGRQYF. The full variable domain, rest sourced from reference TRBV18 and TRBJ2-7, is NAGVMQNPRHLVRRRGQEARLRCSPMKGHSHVYWYRQLPEEGLKFMVYLQKENIIDESGMPKERFSAEFPKEGPSILRIQQVVRGDSAAYFCASSPAEGAGRQYFGPGTRLTVT.

This clonotype was detected only a few times. This sequence joins TRBV19 and TRBJ2-2; tentatively, D is TRBD2 (6 bases). The CDR3 sequence is 15 residues long. Germline lookup yields CDR1 LNHDA and CDR2 SQIVND (reference sequence). Trimming stripped 7 bases from V and 6 bases from J, with 18 bases between. CDR3 loop: CASMRGLATAGELFF. The CDR3 region has the DNA TGTGCCAGTATGAGAGGGCTAGCGACGGCCGGGGAGCTGTTTTTT.

The CDR3 region has the DNA TGCAGCGCCGTGGAGGGATGGACAGGTGAAGCTTTCTTT. The encoded protein is CSAVEGWTGEAFF. The V and J genes are TRBV29-1 and TRBJ1-1; TRBD1 aligns across 7 bases. Germline V lookup: CDR1 SQVTM, CDR2 ANQGSEA. Trimming removed 7 bases from V and 7 bases from J; junction bases left unmatched: 12. This CDR3 region has 13 residues.

This clonotype has ten or more counts. The rearrangement joins TRBV18 to TRBJ2-7, with TRBD2 matching over 7 bases. Per germline, CDR1 KGHSH and CDR2 LQKENI. J lost 4 bases, V lost 2 bases, and 8 bases had no gene match. The CDR3 runs 15 residues. CDR3 residues: CASSPSDYGGYEQYF. Here the CDR3 DNA reads TGTGCCAGCTCACCAAGTGACTACGGGGGGTACGAGCAGTACTTC.

This clonotype was counted many times. The chain recombines TRBV12-3 or TRBV12-4 with TRBJ2-3, with a weak D call TRBD1 (5 bases). V shed 5 bases and J shed 5 bases, with 11 bases lying between them. There are 13 residues in the CDR3. DNA for the CDR3: TGTGCCAGCAGTCCCCGAGACAGAGATACGCAGTATTTT. Its protein product is CASSPRDRDTQYF.

This clonotype was seen a few times. The chain recombines TRBV20-1 with TRBJ2-5; 11 nucleotides agree with TRBD2. Looked up from germline, CDR1 is DFQATT and CDR2 is SNEGSKA (reference sequence). Germline trimming cut 7 bases from V and 5 bases from J; bases unmatched to any gene: 9. The CDR3 is made up of 14 amino acids. CDR3 nucleotides: TGCAGTGACACCCTAGCGGGGGGCGGGGAGACCCAGTACTTC. Protein product: CSDTLAGGGETQYF.

The chain carries TRBV12-3 or TRBV12-4 and TRBJ2-3, with D unclear. V dropped 8 bases and J dropped 2 bases, with 5 bases sitting between them. The CDR3 is 11 amino acids. The CDR3 sequence: CASAITDTQYF. The CDR3 DNA sequence: TGTGCCAGCGCAATCACAGATACGCAGTATTTT.

This clonotype was seen ten or more times. This chain links TRBV11-2 with TRBJ1-4, with 9 bases that match TRBD1. There are 15 residues in the CDR3. Germline CDR1 SGHAT, CDR2 FQNNGV. J was trimmed by 5 bases and V by 5 bases; bases with no gene match: 6. The chain's CDR3 is CASSLSTGGNEKLFF. CDR3 nucleotide sequence: TGTGCCAGCAGCCTTTCGACAGGGGGAAATGAAAAACTGTTTTTT.

The V and J genes are TRBV20-1 and TRBJ2-1; D ambiguous. Germline lookup yields CDR1 DFQATT and CDR2 SNEGSKA (reference sequence). This CDR3 spans 14 amino acids. Trimming took off 3 bases at V and 1 base at J, with 10 bases between the two ends. The CDR3 here is CSARVSLSYNEQFF. CDR3 in DNA: TGCAGTGCTAGGGTTAGCCTGTCCTACAATGAGCAGTTCTTC.

This clonotype was seen many times. This chain links TRBV29-1 with TRBJ2-5, with TRBD2 matching over 8 bases. CDR3 length: 13 amino acids. Germline V gene sequence: CDR1 SQVTM, CDR2 ANQGSEA. V shed 6 bases and J 5 bases; nucleotides not matched to a gene: 8. CDR3 residues: CSVGGGLPETQYF. In nucleotides, the CDR3 is TGCAGCGTCGGGGGGGGCCTCCCGGAGACCCAGTACTTC.

This clonotype appeared a few times. This sequence joins TRBV6-1 and TRBJ1-2; no clear D. The CDR3 has 13 residues. The V gene lost 3 bases and the J gene lost 5 bases, with 10 bases spanning the gap. Germline CDR1 is MNHNS and CDR2 is SASEGT. The CDR3 sequence is CASSESLGYGYTF. CDR3 coding DNA: TGTGCCAGCAGTGAGTCCTTGGGATATGGCTACACCTTC.

This clonotype was counted a few times. The gene calls are TRBV29-1 and TRBJ2-1; TRBD2 matches at 8 bases. This CDR3 comprises 12 residues. J gave up 13 bases and V 3 bases, and 8 bases lay outside the gene matches. Germline CDR1 SQVTM, CDR2 ANQGSEA. The DNA for the CDR3 is TGCAGCGTTGAGGCGCTAGCGGGTGATCAGTTCTTC. Its translation is CSVEALAGDQFF.

This clonotype occurred many times. The chain joins TRBV10-3 to TRBJ2-2; D possibly corresponds to TRBD1 (6 bases). This CDR3 is 17 amino acids long. Deletions cut 3 bases from V and 5 bases from J, with 19 bases between. CDR1 is ENHRY, CDR2 SYGVKD, per germline. CDR3 in DNA: TGTGCCATCAGTGAACATACAGGGACGGGCAGTACCGGGGAGCTGTTTTTT. Translating it yields CAISEHTGTGSTGELFF.

This clonotype was seen at least ten times. The V call is TRBV15, the J call TRBJ1-6; D ambiguous. Per the germline V gene, CDR1 is LNHNV and CDR2 is YYDKDF (reference sequence). CDR3 length: 15 amino acids. V lost 0 bases and J 9 bases, leaving 12 bases between the germline ends. The CDR3 DNA reads TGTGCCACCAGCAGAGATCGATTAACGGGTTCACCCCTCCACTTT. Its protein product is CATSRDRLTGSPLHF.

There are many counts of this clonotype. V is TRBV20-1 and J is TRBJ2-1, with 8 nucleotides matching TRBD2. Germline assignment: CDR1 DFQATT and CDR2 SNEGSKA (reference sequence). CDR3 length equals 14 residues. J was trimmed by 7 bases and V by 3 bases; bases with no gene match: 8. CDR3 sequence reads: CSASRGGSKNEQFF. DNA for the CDR3: TGCAGTGCTAGCCGCGGGGGGTCGAAGAATGAGCAGTTCTTC.